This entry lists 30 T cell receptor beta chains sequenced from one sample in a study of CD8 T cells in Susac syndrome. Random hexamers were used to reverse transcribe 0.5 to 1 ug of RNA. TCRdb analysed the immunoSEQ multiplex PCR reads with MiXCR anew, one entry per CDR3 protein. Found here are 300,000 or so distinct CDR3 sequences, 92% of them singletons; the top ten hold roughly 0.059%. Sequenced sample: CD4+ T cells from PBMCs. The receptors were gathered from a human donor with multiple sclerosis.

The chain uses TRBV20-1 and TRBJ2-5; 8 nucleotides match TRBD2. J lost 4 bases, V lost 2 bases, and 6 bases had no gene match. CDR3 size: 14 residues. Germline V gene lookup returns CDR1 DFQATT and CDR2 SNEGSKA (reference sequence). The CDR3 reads CSARPPRGGETQYF. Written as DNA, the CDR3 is TGCAGTGCTAGACCTCCTCGGGGGGGAGAGACCCAGTACTTC.

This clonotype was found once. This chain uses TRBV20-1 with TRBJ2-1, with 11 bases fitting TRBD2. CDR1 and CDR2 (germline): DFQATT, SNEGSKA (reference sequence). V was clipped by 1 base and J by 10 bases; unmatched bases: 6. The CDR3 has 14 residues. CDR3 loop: CSARVSGRAREQFF. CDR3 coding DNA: TGCAGTGCTAGAGTTAGCGGGAGGGCCCGGGAGCAGTTCTTC.

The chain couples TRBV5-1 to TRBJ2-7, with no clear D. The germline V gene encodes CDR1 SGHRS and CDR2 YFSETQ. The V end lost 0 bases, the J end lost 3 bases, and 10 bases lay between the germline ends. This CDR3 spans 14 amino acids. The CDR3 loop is CASSLAVGYYEQYF. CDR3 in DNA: TGCGCCAGCAGCTTGGCCGTCGGATACTACGAGCAGTACTTC.

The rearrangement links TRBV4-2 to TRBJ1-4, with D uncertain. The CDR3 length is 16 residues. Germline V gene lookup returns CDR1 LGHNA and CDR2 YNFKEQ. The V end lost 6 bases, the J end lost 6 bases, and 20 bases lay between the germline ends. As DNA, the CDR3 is TGTGCCAGCAGTCAAAACCCCCGGGGTTTGGATGAAAAACTGTTTTTT. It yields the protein CASSQNPRGLDEKLFF.

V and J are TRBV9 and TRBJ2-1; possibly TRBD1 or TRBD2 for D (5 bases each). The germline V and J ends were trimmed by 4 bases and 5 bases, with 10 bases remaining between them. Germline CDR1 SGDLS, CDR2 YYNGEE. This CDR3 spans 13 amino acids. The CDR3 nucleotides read TGTGCCAGCAGCACGGGACCTGACAATGAGCAGTTCTTC. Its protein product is CASSTGPDNEQFF.

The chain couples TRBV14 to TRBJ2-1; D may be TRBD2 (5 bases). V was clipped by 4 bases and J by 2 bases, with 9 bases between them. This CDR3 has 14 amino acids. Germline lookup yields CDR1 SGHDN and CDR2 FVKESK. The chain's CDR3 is CASSLTLAYNEQFF. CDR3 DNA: TGTGCCAGCAGCCTTACACTAGCCTACAATGAGCAGTTCTTC.

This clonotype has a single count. CDR3 coding DNA: TGTGCCAGCAGCCCCCTAGCTAGCGGCCACTACAATGAGCAGTTCTTC. Translated, it gives CASSPLASGHYNEQFF. V usage is TRBV11-2 and J usage is TRBJ2-1; 7 bases fit TRBD2. Germline V lookup: CDR1 SGHAT, CDR2 FQNNGV. The CDR3 is 16 residues long. With V trimmed by 5 bases and J by 3 bases, 10 bases remained unmatched.

CDR3 amino acids: CASSPGQGPAYEQYF. The DNA of the CDR3 is TGCGCCAGCAGCCCTGGACAGGGACCAGCCTACGAGCAGTACTTC. The chain carries TRBV4-1 and TRBJ2-7, with 8 bases identical to TRBD1. This CDR3 comprises 15 residues. The V segment lost 4 bases and the J segment 2 bases; nucleotides outside the gene matches: 7. Germline loops: CDR1 MGHRA, CDR2 YSYEKL.

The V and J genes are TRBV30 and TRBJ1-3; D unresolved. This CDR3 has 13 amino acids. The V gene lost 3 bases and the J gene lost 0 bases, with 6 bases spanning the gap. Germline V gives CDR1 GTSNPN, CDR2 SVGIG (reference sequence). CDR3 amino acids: CAWSPLSGNTIYF. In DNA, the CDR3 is TGTGCCTGGAGCCCCCTCTCTGGAAACACCATATATTTT.

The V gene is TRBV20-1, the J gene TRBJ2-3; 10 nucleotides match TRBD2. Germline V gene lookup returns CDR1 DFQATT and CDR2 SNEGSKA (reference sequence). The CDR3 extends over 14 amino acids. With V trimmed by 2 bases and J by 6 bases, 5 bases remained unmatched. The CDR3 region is CSARSASGSDTQYF. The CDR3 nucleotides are TGCAGTGCTAGATCGGCTAGCGGGAGCGATACGCAGTATTTT.

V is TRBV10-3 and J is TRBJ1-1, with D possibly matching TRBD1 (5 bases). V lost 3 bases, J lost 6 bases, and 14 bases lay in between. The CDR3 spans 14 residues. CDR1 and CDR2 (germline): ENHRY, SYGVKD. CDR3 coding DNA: TGTGCCATCAGTGATCAGGGTAGCGTCGCTGAAGCTTTCTTT. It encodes CAISDQGSVAEAFF.

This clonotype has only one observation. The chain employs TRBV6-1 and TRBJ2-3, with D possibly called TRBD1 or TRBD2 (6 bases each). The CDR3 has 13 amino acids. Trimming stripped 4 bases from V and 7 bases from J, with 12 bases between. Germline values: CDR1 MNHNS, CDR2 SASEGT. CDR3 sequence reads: CASSASGDNTQYF. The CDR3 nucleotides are TGTGCCAGCAGTGCGTCGGGGGACAATACGCAGTATTTT.

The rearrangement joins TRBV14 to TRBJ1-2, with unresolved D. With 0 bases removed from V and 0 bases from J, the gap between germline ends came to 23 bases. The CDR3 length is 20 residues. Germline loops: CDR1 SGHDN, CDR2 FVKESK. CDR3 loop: CASSQDPVALLKSSNYGYTF. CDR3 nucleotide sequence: TGTGCCAGCAGCCAAGACCCGGTGGCACTGCTTAAGTCCTCTAACTATGGCTACACCTTC.

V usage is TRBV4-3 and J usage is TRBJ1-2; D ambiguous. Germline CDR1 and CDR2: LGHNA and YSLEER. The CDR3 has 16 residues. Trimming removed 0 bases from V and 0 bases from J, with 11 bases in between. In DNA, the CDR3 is TGCGCCAGCAGCCAAGAACCGGACCCCACTAACTATGGCTACACCTTC. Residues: CASSQEPDPTNYGYTF.

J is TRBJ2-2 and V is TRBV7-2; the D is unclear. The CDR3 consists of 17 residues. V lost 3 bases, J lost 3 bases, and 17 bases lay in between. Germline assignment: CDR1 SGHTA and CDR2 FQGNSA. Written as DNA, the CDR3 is TGTGCCAGCAGCTTGGTTATAGGTGTGCCGGACACCGGGGAGCTGTTTTTT. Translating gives CASSLVIGVPDTGELFF.

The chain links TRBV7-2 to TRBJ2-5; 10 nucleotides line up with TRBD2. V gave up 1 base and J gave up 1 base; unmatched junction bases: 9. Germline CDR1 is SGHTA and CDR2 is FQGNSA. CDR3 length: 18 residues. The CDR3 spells CASSLEERVAGGQETQYF. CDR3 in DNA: TGTGCCAGCAGCTTAGAGGAGCGAGTAGCGGGAGGCCAAGAGACCCAGTACTTC. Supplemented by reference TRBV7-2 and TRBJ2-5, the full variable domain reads GAGVSQSPSNKVTEKGKDVELRCDPISGHTALYWYRQSLGQGLEFLIYFQGNSAPDKSGLPSDRFSAERTGGSVSTLTIQRTQQEDSAVYLCASSLEERVAGGQETQYFGPGTRLLVL.

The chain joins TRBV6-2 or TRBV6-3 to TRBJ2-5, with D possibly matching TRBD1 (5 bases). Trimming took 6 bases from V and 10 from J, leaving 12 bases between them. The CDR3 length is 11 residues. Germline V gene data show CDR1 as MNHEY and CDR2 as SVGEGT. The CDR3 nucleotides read TGTGCCAGCAGCCAGACAGTGCACCAGTACTTC. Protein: CASSQTVHQYF.

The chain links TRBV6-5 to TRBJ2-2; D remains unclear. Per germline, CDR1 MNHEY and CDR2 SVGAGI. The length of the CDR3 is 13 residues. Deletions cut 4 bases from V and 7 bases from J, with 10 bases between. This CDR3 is CASSSRDFGELFF. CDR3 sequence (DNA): TGTGCCAGCAGTTCCAGAGATTTCGGGGAGCTGTTTTTT.

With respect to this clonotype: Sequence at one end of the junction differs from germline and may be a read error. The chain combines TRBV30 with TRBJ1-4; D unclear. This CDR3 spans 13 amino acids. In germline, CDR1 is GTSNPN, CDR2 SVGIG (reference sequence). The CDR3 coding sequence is TGTGCCTGGACCCCAACTGCAGTCGCCGGGTTATATTTT. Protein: CAWTPTAVAGLYF. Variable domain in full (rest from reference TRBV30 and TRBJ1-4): SQTIHQWPATLVQPVGSPLSLECTVEGTSNPNLYWYRQAAGRGLQLLFYSVGIGQISSEVPQNLSASRPQDRQFILSSKKLLLSDSGFYLCAWTPTAVAGLYFGSGTQLSVL.

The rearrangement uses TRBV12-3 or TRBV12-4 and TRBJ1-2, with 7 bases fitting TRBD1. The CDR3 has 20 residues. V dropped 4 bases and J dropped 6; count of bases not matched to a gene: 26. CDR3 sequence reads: CASSSFLRAGLRQGGDGYTF. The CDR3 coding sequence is TGTGCCAGCAGTTCGTTCCTGAGGGCAGGACTTCGCCAGGGGGGGGATGGCTACACCTTC.

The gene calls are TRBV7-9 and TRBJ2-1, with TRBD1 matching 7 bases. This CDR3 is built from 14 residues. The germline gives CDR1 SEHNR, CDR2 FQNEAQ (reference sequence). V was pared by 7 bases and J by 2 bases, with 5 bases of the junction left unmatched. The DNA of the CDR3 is TGTGCCAGCACCTCGGGACAGACCTACAATGAGCAGTTCTTC. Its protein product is CASTSGQTYNEQFF.

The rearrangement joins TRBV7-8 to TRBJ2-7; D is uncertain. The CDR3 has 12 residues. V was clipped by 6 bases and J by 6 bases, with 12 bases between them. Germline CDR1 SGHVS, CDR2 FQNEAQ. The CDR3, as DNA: TGTGCCAGCAGTTTCGGCGTACGCGAGCAGTACTTC. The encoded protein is CASSFGVREQYF.

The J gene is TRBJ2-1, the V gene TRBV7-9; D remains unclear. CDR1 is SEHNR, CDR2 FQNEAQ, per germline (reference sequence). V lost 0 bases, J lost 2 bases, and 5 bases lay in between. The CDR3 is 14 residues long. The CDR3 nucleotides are TGTGCCAGCAGCTTAGCACGGCCCTACAATGAGCAGTTCTTC. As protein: CASSLARPYNEQFF.

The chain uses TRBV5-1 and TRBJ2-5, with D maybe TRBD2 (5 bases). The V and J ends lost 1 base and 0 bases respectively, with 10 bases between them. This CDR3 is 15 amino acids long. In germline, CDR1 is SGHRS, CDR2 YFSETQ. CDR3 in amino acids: CASSLRTGNQETQYF. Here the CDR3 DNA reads TGCGCCAGCAGCTTGCGGACGGGGAACCAAGAGACCCAGTACTTC.

The CDR3 DNA sequence: TGTGCCAGCAGCCAAGATGTGGGGGGAGGACAGCCCCAGCATTTT. This sequence encodes CASSQDVGGGQPQHF. V usage is TRBV4-2 and J usage is TRBJ1-5, with D possibly being TRBD1 (5 bases). V dropped 0 bases and J dropped 7 bases, with 13 bases sitting between them. The germline V gene has CDR1 LGHNA and CDR2 YNFKEQ. The CDR3 has 15 residues.

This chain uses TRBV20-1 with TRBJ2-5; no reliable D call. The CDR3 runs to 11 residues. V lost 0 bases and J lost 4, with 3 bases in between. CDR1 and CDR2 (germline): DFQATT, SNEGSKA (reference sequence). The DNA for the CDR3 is TGCAGTGCTAGAGATGTAGAGACCCAGTACTTC. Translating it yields CSARDVETQYF.

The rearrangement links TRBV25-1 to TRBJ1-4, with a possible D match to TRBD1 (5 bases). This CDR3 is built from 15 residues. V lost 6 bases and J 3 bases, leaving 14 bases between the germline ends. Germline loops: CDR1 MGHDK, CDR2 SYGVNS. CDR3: CASRDYGTANEKLFF. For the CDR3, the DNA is TGTGCCAGCAGGGACTATGGGACGGCTAATGAAAAACTGTTTTTT.

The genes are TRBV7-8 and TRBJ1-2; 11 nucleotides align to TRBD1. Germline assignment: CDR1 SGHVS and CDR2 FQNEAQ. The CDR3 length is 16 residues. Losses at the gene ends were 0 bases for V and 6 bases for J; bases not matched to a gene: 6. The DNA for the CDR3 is TGTGCCAGCAGCTTAGCGGGGGACAGGGGGGTGAATGGCTACACCTTC. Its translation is CASSLAGDRGVNGYTF.

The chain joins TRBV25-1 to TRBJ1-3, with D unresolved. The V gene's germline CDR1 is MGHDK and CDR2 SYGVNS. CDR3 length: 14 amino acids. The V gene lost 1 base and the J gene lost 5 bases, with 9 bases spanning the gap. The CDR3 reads CASSESRLRNTIYF. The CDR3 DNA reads TGTGCCAGCAGTGAATCAAGACTTAGAAACACCATATATTTT.

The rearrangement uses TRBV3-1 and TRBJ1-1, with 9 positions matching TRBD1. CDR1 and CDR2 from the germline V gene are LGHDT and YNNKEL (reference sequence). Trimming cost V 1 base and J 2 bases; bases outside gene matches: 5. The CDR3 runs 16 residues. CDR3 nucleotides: TGTGCCAGCAGCCAAGGGCTGACAGGGGGTAACACTGAAGCTTTCTTT. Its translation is CASSQGLTGGNTEAFF.